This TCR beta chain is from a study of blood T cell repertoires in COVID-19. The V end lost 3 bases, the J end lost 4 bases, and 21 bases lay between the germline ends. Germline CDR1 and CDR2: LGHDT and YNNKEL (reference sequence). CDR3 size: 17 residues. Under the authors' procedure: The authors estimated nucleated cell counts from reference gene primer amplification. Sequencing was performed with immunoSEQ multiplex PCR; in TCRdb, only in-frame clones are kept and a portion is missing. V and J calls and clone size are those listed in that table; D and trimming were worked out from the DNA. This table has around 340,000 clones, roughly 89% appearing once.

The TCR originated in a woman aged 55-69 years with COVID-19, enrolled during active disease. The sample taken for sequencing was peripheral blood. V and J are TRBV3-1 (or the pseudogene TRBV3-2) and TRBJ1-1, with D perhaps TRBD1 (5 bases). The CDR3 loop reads CASSHRFFQGLSTEAFF. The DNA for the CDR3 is TGTGCCAGCAGCCATCGGTTTTTCCAGGGACTGAGCACTGAAGCTTTCTTT.